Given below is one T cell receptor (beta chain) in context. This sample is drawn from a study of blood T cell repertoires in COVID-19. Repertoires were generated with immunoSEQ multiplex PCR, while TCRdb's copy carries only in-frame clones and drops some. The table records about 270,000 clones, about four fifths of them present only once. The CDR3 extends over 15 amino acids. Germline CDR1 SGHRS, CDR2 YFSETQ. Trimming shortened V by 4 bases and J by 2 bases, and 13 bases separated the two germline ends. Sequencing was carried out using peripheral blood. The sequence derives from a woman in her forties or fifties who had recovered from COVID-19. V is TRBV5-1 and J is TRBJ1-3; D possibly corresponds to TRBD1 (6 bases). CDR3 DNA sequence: TGCGCCAGCAGCCAACAGGGAGTTACTGGAAACACCATATATTTT. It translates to CASSQQGVTGNTIYF.